One and the same sample provided the 5 T cell receptor beta chains below, sequenced in a study of cytomegalovirus exposure and HLA in healthy donors. In the PCR, 60 Vbeta and 13 Jbeta primers were used. Some clones are missing from TCRdb's copy, which holds only in-frame ones; the method was immunoSEQ multiplex PCR. Of about 110,000 clones in the sample, roughly 80% are singletons; the top ten hold roughly 4.9%. Sequencing was carried out using PBMCs. These receptors were taken from a female donor in good health and CMV-seropositive.

The chain has TRBV2 and TRBJ2-7; TRBD1 matches at 8 bases. The V gene's germline CDR1 is SNHLY and CDR2 FYNNEI. The CDR3 has 14 amino acids. Trimming took 6 bases from V and 5 from J; bases not matched to a gene: 9. For the CDR3, the DNA is TGTGCCAGCAGCCAGGACAGGGTGAGCAACGAGCAGTACTTC. It codes for CASSQDRVSNEQYF.

This rearrangement joins TRBV7-8 to TRBJ2-7, with 7 bases lining up with TRBD2. Germline CDR1 SGHVS, CDR2 FQNEAQ. The V segment lost 5 bases and the J segment 4 bases; nucleotides outside the gene matches: 14. The CDR3 is 16 amino acids. The CDR3: CASSRFWEGPRYEQYF. CDR3 coding DNA: TGTGCCAGCAGCCGTTTCTGGGAGGGTCCCCGATACGAGCAGTACTTC.

The chain recombines TRBV9 with TRBJ1-4, with TRBD1 identical over 8 bases. With 1 base clipped from V and 8 bases from J, the junction kept 4 bases outside the gene matches. This CDR3 is built from 14 residues. Germline CDR1 reads SGDLS; CDR2 reads YYNGEE. CDR3 loop: CASSVSPGGEKLFF. CDR3 nucleotides: TGTGCCAGCAGCGTAAGCCCAGGGGGCGAAAAACTGTTTTTT.

The CDR3 DNA reads TGTGCCAGCAGCATCTCTACGCGGGGGGCCTCCTACGAGCAGTACTTC. This codes for CASSISTRGASYEQYF. The V and J genes are TRBV7-2 and TRBJ2-7; 8 nucleotides line up with TRBD2. Unmatched junction bases numbered 9, after V lost 5 bases and J lost 0 bases. Germline V lookup: CDR1 SGHTA, CDR2 FQGNSA. The CDR3 consists of 16 residues.

The chain has TRBV7-6 and TRBJ1-2; no reliable D call. Looked up from germline, CDR1 is SGHVS and CDR2 is FNYEAQ. V was shortened by 2 bases and J by 2 bases, with 6 bases between the two germline ends. The CDR3 contains 13 residues. In DNA form, the CDR3 reads TGTGCCAGCAGCTTACACGGGAACTATGGCTACACCTTC. The encoded protein is CASSLHGNYGYTF.